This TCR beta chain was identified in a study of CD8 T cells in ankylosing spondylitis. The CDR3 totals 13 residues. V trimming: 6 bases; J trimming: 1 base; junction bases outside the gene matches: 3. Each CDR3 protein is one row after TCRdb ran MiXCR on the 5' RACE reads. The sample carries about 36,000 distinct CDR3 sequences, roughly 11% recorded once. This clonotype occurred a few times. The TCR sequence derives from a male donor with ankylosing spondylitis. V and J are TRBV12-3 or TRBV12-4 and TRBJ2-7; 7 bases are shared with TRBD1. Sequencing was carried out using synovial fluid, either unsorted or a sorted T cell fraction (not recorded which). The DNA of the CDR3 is TGTGCCAGCAGCGCACAGGGGTCCTACGAGCAGTACTTC. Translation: CASSAQGSYEQYF.